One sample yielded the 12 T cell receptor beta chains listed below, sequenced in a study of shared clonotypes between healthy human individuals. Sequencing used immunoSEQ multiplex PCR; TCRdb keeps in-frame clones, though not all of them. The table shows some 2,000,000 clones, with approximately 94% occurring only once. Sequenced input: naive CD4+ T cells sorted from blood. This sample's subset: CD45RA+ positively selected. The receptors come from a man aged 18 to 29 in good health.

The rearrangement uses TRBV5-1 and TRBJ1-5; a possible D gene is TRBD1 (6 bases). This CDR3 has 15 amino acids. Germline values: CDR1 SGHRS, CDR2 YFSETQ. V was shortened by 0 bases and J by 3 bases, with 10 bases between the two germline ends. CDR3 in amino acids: CASSLDGDINQPQHF. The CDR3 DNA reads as TGCGCCAGCAGCTTGGACGGGGACATCAATCAGCCCCAGCATTTT.

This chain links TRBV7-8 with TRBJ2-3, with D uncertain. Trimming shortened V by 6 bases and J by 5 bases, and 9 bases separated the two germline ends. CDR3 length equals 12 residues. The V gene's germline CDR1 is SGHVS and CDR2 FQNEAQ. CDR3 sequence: CASSQHRDTQYF. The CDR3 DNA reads TGTGCCAGCAGTCAGCATCGAGATACGCAGTATTTT. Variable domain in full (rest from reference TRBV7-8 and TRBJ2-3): GAGVSQSPRYKVAKRGQDVALRCDPISGHVSLFWYQQALGQGPEFLTYFQNEAQLDKSGLPSDRFFAERPEGSVSTLKIQRTQQEDSAVYLCASSQHRDTQYFGPGTRLTVL.

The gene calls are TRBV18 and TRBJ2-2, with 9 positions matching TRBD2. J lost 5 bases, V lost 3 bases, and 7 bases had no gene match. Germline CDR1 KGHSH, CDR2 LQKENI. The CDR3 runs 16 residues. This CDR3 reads CASSPLAGISTGELFF. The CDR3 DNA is TGTGCCAGCTCACCCCTAGCGGGAATAAGTACCGGGGAGCTGTTTTTT.

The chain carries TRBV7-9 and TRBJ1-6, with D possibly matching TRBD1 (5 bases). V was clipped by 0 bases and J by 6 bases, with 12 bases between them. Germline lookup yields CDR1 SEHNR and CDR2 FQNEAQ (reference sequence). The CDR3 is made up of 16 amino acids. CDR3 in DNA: TGTGCCAGCAGCTTAGCTGGGTCAGGGAGTAATTCACCCCTCCACTTT. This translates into CASSLAGSGSNSPLHF.

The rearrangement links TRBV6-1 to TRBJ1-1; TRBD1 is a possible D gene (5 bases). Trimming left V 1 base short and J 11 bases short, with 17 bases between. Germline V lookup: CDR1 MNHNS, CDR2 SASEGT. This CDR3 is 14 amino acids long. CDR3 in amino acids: CASSEGSSVRDAFF. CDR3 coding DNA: TGTGCCAGCAGTGAAGGTTCTTCGGTCAGGGACGCTTTCTTT.

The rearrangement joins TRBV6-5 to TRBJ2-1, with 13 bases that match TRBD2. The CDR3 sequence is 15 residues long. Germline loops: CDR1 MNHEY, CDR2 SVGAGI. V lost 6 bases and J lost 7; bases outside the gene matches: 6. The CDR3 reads CASSPGLAGLNEQFF. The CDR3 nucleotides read TGTGCCAGCAGCCCGGGACTAGCGGGGTTGAATGAGCAGTTCTTC.

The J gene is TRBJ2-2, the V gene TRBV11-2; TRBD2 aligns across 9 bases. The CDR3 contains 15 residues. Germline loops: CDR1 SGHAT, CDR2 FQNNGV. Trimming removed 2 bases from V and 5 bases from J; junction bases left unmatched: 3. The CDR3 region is CASSLTSGRTGELFF. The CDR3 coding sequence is TGTGCCAGCAGCTTAACCAGCGGGAGGACCGGGGAGCTGTTTTTT.

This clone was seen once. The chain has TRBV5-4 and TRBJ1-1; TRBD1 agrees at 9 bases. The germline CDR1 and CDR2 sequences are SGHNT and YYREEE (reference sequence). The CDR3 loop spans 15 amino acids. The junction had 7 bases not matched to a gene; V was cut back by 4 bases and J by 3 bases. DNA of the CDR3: TGTGCCAGCAGCCCCAGGACAGGGGAGTACACTGAAGCTTTCTTT. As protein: CASSPRTGEYTEAFF.

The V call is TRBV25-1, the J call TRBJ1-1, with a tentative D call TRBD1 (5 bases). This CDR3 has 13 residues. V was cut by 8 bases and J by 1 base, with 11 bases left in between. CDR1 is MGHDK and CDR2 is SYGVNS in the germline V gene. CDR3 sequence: CASLGGGNTEAFF. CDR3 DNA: TGTGCCAGCCTCGGGGGAGGGAACACTGAAGCTTTCTTT.

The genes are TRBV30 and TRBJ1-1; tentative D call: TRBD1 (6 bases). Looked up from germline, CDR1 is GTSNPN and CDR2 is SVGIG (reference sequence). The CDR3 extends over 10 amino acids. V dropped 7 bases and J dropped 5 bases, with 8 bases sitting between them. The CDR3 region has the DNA TGTGCCTCACAGGGAACTGAAGCTTTCTTT. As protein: CASQGTEAFF.

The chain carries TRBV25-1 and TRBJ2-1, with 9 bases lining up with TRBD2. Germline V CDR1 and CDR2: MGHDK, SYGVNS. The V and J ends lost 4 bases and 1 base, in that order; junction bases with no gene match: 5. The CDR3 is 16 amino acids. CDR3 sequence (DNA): TGTGCCAGCAGTGTCTTAGCGGGAGTTTCCTACAATGAGCAGTTCTTC. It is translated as CASSVLAGVSYNEQFF.

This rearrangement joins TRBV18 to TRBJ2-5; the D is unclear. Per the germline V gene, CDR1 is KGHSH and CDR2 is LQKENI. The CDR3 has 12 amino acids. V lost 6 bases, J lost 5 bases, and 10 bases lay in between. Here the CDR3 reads CASSNVAETQYF. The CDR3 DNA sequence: TGTGCCAGCTCGAACGTGGCCGAGACCCAGTACTTC.